This is a list of T cell receptor beta chains from one sample in a study of CD8 T cells in ankylosing spondylitis. MiXCR was run by TCRdb on the 5' RACE reads, yielding one entry per CDR3 protein. The sample lists about 510,000 distinct CDR3 sequences; 5.3% were seen once. Input material: blood, either unsorted or a sorted T cell fraction (not recorded which). The receptors were gathered from a male donor with ankylosing spondylitis. Both conserved end residues are part of each CDR3. The order of the fields is CDR3 DNA, CDR3 protein, J gene, CDR3 length, clone size, D gene, V gene. D genes are given only for firm matches. Rows give clone size only sometimes, using once, few, many, or a class for an expanded clone.

CDR3nt: TGTGCCAGCAGTTTACTGGGGGCAAGGGGCACTGAAGCTTTCTTT; CDR3aa: CASSLLGARGTEAFF; j_gene: TRBJ1-1; len: 15; abundance: many; d_gene: -; v_gene: TRBV27
CDR3nt: TGTGCCAGCAGTTTAAGTCGTGAGCAGTACTTC; CDR3aa: CASSLSREQYF; j_gene: TRBJ2-7; len: 11; abundance: many; d_gene: -; v_gene: TRBV28
CDR3nt: TGTGCCAGCAGTTCCAGCTCTACGCAGTATTTT; CDR3aa: CASSSSSTQYF; j_gene: TRBJ2-3; len: 11; abundance: many; d_gene: -; v_gene: TRBV6-2/TRBV6-3
CDR3nt: TGTGCCAGCAGTTTGACGGGAGGGGGGGATACGCAGTATTTT; CDR3aa: CASSLTGGGDTQYF; j_gene: TRBJ2-3; len: 14; abundance: many; d_gene: TRBD2; v_gene: TRBV12-3/TRBV12-4
CDR3nt: TGCGCCAGCAGCCAAAGGACTACCACCCACGAGCAGTACTTC; CDR3aa: CASSQRTTTHEQYF; j_gene: TRBJ2-7; len: 14; abundance: many; d_gene: -; v_gene: TRBV4-1
CDR3nt: TGTGCCAGCAGCCAACACAGGGTTGGTCCGGGTACGCAGTATTTT; CDR3aa: CASSQHRVGPGTQYF; j_gene: TRBJ2-3; len: 15; abundance: many; d_gene: -; v_gene: TRBV7-2
CDR3nt: TGTGCCAGCTCACCAATCAATGGAGGGATGAACACTGAAGCTTTCTTT; CDR3aa: CASSPINGGMNTEAFF; j_gene: TRBJ1-1; len: 16; abundance: few; d_gene: -; v_gene: TRBV18
CDR3nt: TGCAGTGCTCCCGGGGGGGAGGGCCGCCACGAGCAGTACTTC; CDR3aa: CSAPGGEGRHEQYF; j_gene: TRBJ2-7; len: 14; abundance: many; d_gene: TRBD2; v_gene: TRBV20-1
CDR3nt: TGCGCCAGCTCGGTGGTAGCGGTTACAGATACGCAGTATTTT; CDR3aa: CASSVVAVTDTQYF; j_gene: TRBJ2-3; len: 14; abundance: many; d_gene: -; v_gene: TRBV4-3
CDR3nt: TGTGCCAGCAGCCAGCGACTAGCGGGCGAGCAGTACTTC; CDR3aa: CASSQRLAGEQYF; j_gene: TRBJ2-7; len: 13; abundance: -; d_gene: TRBD2; v_gene: TRBV4-2
CDR3nt: TGTGCCAGCAGTTATGGGGGCGAGGCTTTCTTT; CDR3aa: CASSYGGEAFF; j_gene: TRBJ1-1; len: 11; abundance: many; d_gene: -; v_gene: TRBV6-2/TRBV6-3
CDR3nt: TGTGCCAGCAGCCAGGGGCCCCTCGAGACCCAGTACTTC; CDR3aa: CASSQGPLETQYF; j_gene: TRBJ2-5; len: 13; abundance: -; d_gene: -; v_gene: TRBV5-6
CDR3nt: TGTGCCAGCAGCTTAACTCTAGCGGAGTACAATGAGCAGTTCTTC; CDR3aa: CASSLTLAEYNEQFF; j_gene: TRBJ2-1; len: 15; abundance: few; d_gene: TRBD2; v_gene: TRBV7-2
CDR3nt: TGTGCCAGCAGCTTGTGGGGGCAGGGTGGCTACACCTTC; CDR3aa: CASSLWGQGGYTF; j_gene: TRBJ1-2; len: 13; abundance: -; d_gene: -; v_gene: TRBV7-2
CDR3nt: TGTGCCAGCAGACCCAACAGGGGTAGCAATCAGCCCCAGCATTTT; CDR3aa: CASRPNRGSNQPQHF; j_gene: TRBJ1-5; len: 15; abundance: many; d_gene: TRBD1; v_gene: TRBV12-3/TRBV12-4
CDR3nt: TGTGCCAGCACCCTGACAGGGACCTATGGCTACACCTTC; CDR3aa: CASTLTGTYGYTF; j_gene: TRBJ1-2; len: 13; abundance: many; d_gene: TRBD1; v_gene: TRBV7-3
CDR3nt: TGTGCCAGCAGAACAGGGAGGGGTAACTATGGCTACACCTTC; CDR3aa: CASRTGRGNYGYTF; j_gene: TRBJ1-2; len: 14; abundance: many; d_gene: -; v_gene: TRBV6-1
CDR3nt: TGCGCCAGCAGCCAGACAGGGTGGGACATTCAGTACTTC; CDR3aa: CASSQTGWDIQYF; j_gene: TRBJ2-4; len: 13; abundance: many; d_gene: TRBD1; v_gene: TRBV4-3
CDR3nt: TGTGCCAGCAGTTTCAGCCTAGCGGGGGGATACAATGAGCAGTTCTTC; CDR3aa: CASSFSLAGGYNEQFF; j_gene: TRBJ2-1; len: 16; abundance: many; d_gene: TRBD2; v_gene: TRBV12-3/TRBV12-4
CDR3nt: TGTGCCAGCAGCTTGATCGGGGCTGCAGATACGCAGTATTTT; CDR3aa: CASSLIGAADTQYF; j_gene: TRBJ2-3; len: 14; abundance: -; d_gene: -; v_gene: TRBV7-3
CDR3nt: TGTGCCAGCAGTTCCAGCGACCCTGGCTCCTACGAGCAGTACTTC; CDR3aa: CASSSSDPGSYEQYF; j_gene: TRBJ2-7; len: 15; abundance: many; d_gene: -; v_gene: TRBV12-3/TRBV12-4
CDR3nt: TGTGCCATCAGTGACCCGGGACAGGGTCAACTCGAGCAGTACTTC; CDR3aa: CAISDPGQGQLEQYF; j_gene: TRBJ2-7; len: 15; abundance: many; d_gene: TRBD1; v_gene: TRBV10-3
CDR3nt: TGCAGCGTCGCGGGACAGGGAAGAAATACGCAGTATTTT; CDR3aa: CSVAGQGRNTQYF; j_gene: TRBJ2-3; len: 13; abundance: many; d_gene: TRBD1; v_gene: TRBV29-1
CDR3nt: TGTGCCAGCAGTTTGTATGAGGGGGAAAAACTGTTTTTT; CDR3aa: CASSLYEGEKLFF; j_gene: TRBJ1-4; len: 13; abundance: many; d_gene: -; v_gene: TRBV28
CDR3nt: TGTGCCAGCAGTTACGCAGCGGGGGGTCACTACGAGCAGTACTTC; CDR3aa: CASSYAAGGHYEQYF; j_gene: TRBJ2-7; len: 15; abundance: -; d_gene: TRBD2; v_gene: TRBV9
CDR3nt: TGTGCCAGCTCACAGGGAGCTAGCGGGAGATTATCGGAGACCCAGTACTTC; CDR3aa: CASSQGASGRLSETQYF; j_gene: TRBJ2-5; len: 17; abundance: few; d_gene: TRBD2; v_gene: TRBV18